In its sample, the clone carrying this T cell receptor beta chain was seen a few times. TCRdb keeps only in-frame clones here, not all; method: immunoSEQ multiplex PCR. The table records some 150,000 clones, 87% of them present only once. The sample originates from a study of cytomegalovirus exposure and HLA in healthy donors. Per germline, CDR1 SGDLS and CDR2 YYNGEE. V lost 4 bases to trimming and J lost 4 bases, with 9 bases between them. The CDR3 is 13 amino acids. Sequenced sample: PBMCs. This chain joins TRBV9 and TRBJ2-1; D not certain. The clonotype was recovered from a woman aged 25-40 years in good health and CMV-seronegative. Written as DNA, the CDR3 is TGTGCCAGCAGCCTATCCGATTACAATGAGCAGTTCTTC. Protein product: CASSLSDYNEQFF. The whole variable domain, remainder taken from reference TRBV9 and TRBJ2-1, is DSGVTQTPKHLITATGQRVTLRCSPRSGDLSVYWYQQSLDQGLQFLIQYYNGEERAKGNILERFSAQQFPDLHSELNLSSLELGDSALYFCASSLSDYNEQFFGPGTRLTVL.